The 25 T cell receptor beta chains listed next were all sequenced from one sample in a study of shared clonotypes between healthy human individuals. Using immunoSEQ multiplex PCR, the repertoire was profiled, and TCRdb retains in-frame clones only, with some absent. This sample has about 680,000 clones, with around 78% found just once. The sample comprised memory CD4+ T cells sorted from blood. The subset was: CD45RA-negative fraction. The receptors stem from a woman in her twenties or thirties in good health.

The chain employs TRBV28 and TRBJ1-3; D is unresolved. The CDR3 contains 13 residues. The germline V gene has CDR1 MDHEN and CDR2 SYDVKM. V was clipped by 5 bases and J by 0 bases, with 5 bases between them. The CDR3, as DNA: TGTGCCAGCAGTGGAGACTCTGGAAACACCATATATTTT. Residues: CASSGDSGNTIYF.

The chain is built from TRBV5-6 and TRBJ2-2; 10 bases align to TRBD1. The CDR3 sequence is 17 residues long. V lost 1 base to trimming and J lost 4 bases; unmatched junction nucleotides: 7. The germline gives CDR1 SGHDT, CDR2 YYEEEE. The CDR3 sequence is CASSLLGTGDGTGELFF. The CDR3 coding sequence is TGTGCCAGCAGCTTGTTAGGGACAGGGGATGGCACCGGGGAGCTGTTTTTT.

Concerning this clone itself: A read error may be the cause here, since a much bigger clone is one base away. Other DNA sequences in the sample encode the same CDR3. The V call is TRBV5-1, the J call TRBJ1-2; D is ambiguous. Trimming removed 0 bases at V and 6 bases at J, with 9 bases between. The CDR3 has 13 residues. From germline, CDR1 is SGHRS and CDR2 YFSETQ. The CDR3 spells CASSLEGLHGYTF. CDR3 sequence (DNA): TGCGCCAGCAGCTTGGAAGGCCTACATGGCTACACCTTC.

The V gene is TRBV6-1, the J gene TRBJ1-5, with D maybe TRBD1 (6 bases). V dropped 5 bases and J dropped 5 bases, with 13 bases sitting between them. Germline CDR1 is MNHNS and CDR2 is SASEGT. The CDR3 has 14 residues. CDR3: CASSPQGTHQPQHF. CDR3 DNA: TGTGCCAGCAGTCCCCAGGGGACGCATCAGCCCCAGCATTTT.

This chain joins TRBV5-1 and TRBJ2-1; 9 bases match TRBD1. This CDR3 is 15 amino acids long. Germline V gene sequence: CDR1 SGHRS, CDR2 YFSETQ. The V and J ends lost 4 bases and 5 bases, in that order; junction bases with no gene match: 7. CDR3 DNA sequence: TGCGCCAGCAGCATCGGGACAGGGAGTAACAATGAGCAGTTCTTC. This gives the protein CASSIGTGSNNEQFF. The full variable domain, rest sourced from reference TRBV5-1 and TRBJ2-1, is KAGVTQTPRYLIKTRGQQVTLSCSPISGHRSVSWYQQTPGQGLQFLFEYFSETQRNKGNFPGRFSGRQFSNSRSEMNVSTLELGDSALYLCASSIGTGSNNEQFFGPGTRLTVL.

This clone was counted once. This chain uses TRBV29-1 with TRBJ2-7; 7 bases match TRBD2. Germline lookup yields CDR1 SQVTM and CDR2 ANQGSEA. The CDR3 spans 13 residues. V lost 4 bases to trimming and J lost 0 bases; unmatched junction nucleotides: 3. The CDR3 bases are TGCAGCGTTGGGCTAGCGGCCTCCTACGAGCAGTACTTC. It yields the protein CSVGLAASYEQYF.

The chain recombines TRBV19 with TRBJ1-2; D gene uncertain. Per germline, CDR1 LNHDA and CDR2 SQIVND (reference sequence). The germline V and J ends were trimmed by 5 bases and 3 bases, with 13 bases remaining between them. This CDR3 has 14 residues. CDR3 coding DNA: TGTGCCAGTAGTTTCTTCCCGGCGGACTATGGCTACACCTTC. Its translation is CASSFFPADYGYTF.

This clone appeared a single time. The CDR3 nucleotides read TGCGCCAGCAGCTTGGATTTGCCAGGGGGAAATTGTGGAAACACCATATATTTT. It is translated as CASSLDLPGGNCGNTIYF. The rearrangement uses TRBV5-1 and TRBJ1-3; 7 bases fit TRBD1. CDR1 and CDR2 from the germline V gene are SGHRS and YFSETQ. Trimming cost V 0 bases and J 3 bases; bases outside gene matches: 12. The CDR3 runs to 18 residues.

The CDR3, as DNA: TGTGCCAGCAGCCCGCAGGGTTTCTCCGGGGGCTATGGCTACACCTTC. It specifies CASSPQGFSGGYGYTF. The gene calls are TRBV7-2 and TRBJ1-2; weak D call: TRBD1 (5 bases). The germline V gene encodes CDR1 SGHTA and CDR2 FQGNSA. The V end lost 5 bases, the J end lost 4 bases, and 20 bases lay between the germline ends. The CDR3 runs 16 residues.

This clone was observed at least ten times. The genes are TRBV7-2 and TRBJ2-7, with D possibly being TRBD1 (5 bases). Germline lookup yields CDR1 SGHTA and CDR2 FQGNSA. V was clipped by 5 bases and J by 0 bases, with 8 bases between them. This CDR3 spans 13 amino acids. This CDR3 reads CASSAQASYEQYF. In nucleotides, the CDR3 is TGTGCCAGCAGCGCACAGGCCTCCTACGAGCAGTACTTC.

This clone turned up a few times. The chain combines TRBV13 with TRBJ2-7, with D perhaps assigned TRBD1 or TRBD2 (6 bases each). Trimming took 5 bases from V and 2 from J, leaving 25 bases between them. Germline V gene lookup returns CDR1 PRHDT and CDR2 FYEKMQ (reference sequence). CDR3 length equals 18 residues. For the CDR3, the DNA is TGTGCCAGCAGCCCACCAGCCGGGGGCAGCGGAACTACCTACGAGCAGTACTTC. Translating it yields CASSPPAGGSGTTYEQYF.

This clone was observed a single time. The rearrangement uses TRBV7-9 and TRBJ2-5; D unclear. Trimming cost V 4 bases and J 1 base, with 10 bases left between them. This CDR3 has 14 residues. Germline V CDR1 and CDR2: SEHNR, FQNEAQ (reference sequence). The CDR3 DNA follows: TGTGCCAGCAGCTCCCGGGCAGGCCAAGAGACCCAGTACTTC. Protein product: CASSSRAGQETQYF.

The rearrangement uses TRBV5-4 and TRBJ2-4; TRBD1 matches 8 bases. CDR3 size: 13 residues. Losses at the gene ends were 4 bases for V and 11 bases for J; bases not matched to a gene: 8. Germline CDR1 and CDR2: SGHNT and YYREEE (reference sequence). The CDR3 DNA follows: TGTGCCAGCAGCCTCGGACAGGGTATCGTTCAGTACTTC. Protein product: CASSLGQGIVQYF.

The CDR3 nucleotides read TGTGCCAGCAGTGCCAGGGGGGGACAGCTGGTCGCCCTCAATCAGCCCCAGCATTTT. Encoded protein: CASSARGGQLVALNQPQHF. V and J are TRBV6-1 and TRBJ1-5; 7 bases are shared with TRBD1. The CDR3 runs 19 residues. Unmatched junction bases numbered 18, after V lost 4 bases and J lost 3 bases. The V gene's germline CDR1 is MNHNS and CDR2 SASEGT.

This clone was seen once. The chain links TRBV10-3 to TRBJ2-7, with TRBD1 identical over 7 bases. This CDR3 is 13 amino acids long. Germline values: CDR1 ENHRY, CDR2 SYGVKD. J was trimmed by 0 bases and V by 7 bases; bases with no gene match: 3. The CDR3 bases are TGTGCCATCAAGGCAGGGGGCTCCTACGAGCAGTACTTC. This translates into CAIKAGGSYEQYF.

The chain joins TRBV5-1 to TRBJ2-1; 8 bases are shared with TRBD2. J gave up 13 bases and V 0 bases, and 12 bases lay outside the gene matches. Germline V lookup: CDR1 SGHRS, CDR2 YFSETQ. The CDR3 is made up of 15 amino acids. The CDR3 loop is CASSLDGAGAGGQFF. In nucleotides, the CDR3 is TGCGCCAGCAGCTTGGACGGAGCAGGGGCGGGAGGCCAGTTCTTC.

Written as DNA, the CDR3 is TGCAGCGTTGAAGATTGGGGCGGGGAGCTGTTTTTT. This codes for CSVEDWGGELFF. This chain connects TRBV29-1 to TRBJ2-2; D not certain. Germline CDR1 reads SQVTM; CDR2 reads ANQGSEA. V gave up 0 bases and J gave up 7 bases, with 6 bases separating them. The CDR3 sequence is 12 residues long.

The sample holds one count of this clone. The V call is TRBV13, the J call TRBJ1-1, with 7 positions matching TRBD1. Germline V lookup: CDR1 PRHDT, CDR2 FYEKMQ (reference sequence). The V segment lost 3 bases and the J segment 3 bases; nucleotides outside the gene matches: 4. The CDR3 is 14 amino acids. The DNA for the CDR3 is TGTGCCAGCAGCTTCAATCAGGGGGACACTGAAGCTTTCTTT. Translating gives CASSFNQGDTEAFF.

CDR3 nucleotide sequence: TGTGCCAGCAGTTACTCCAACAGGGTGCACGGGGAGCTGTTTTTT. It yields the protein CASSYSNRVHGELFF. V usage is TRBV6-5 and J usage is TRBJ2-2, with D perhaps TRBD1 (6 bases). V was cut by 0 bases and J by 7 bases, with 12 bases left in between. The CDR3 length is 15 residues. Germline-derived CDR1 and CDR2 are MNHEY and SVGAGI.

This chain connects TRBV5-4 to TRBJ2-4; D remains unclear. V gave up 3 bases and J gave up 4 bases, with 8 bases separating them. The germline V gene has CDR1 SGHNT and CDR2 YYREEE (reference sequence). CDR3 size: 13 residues. CDR3 sequence reads: CASSSVSKNIQYF. CDR3 nucleotides: TGTGCCAGCAGCTCGGTCTCGAAAAACATTCAGTACTTC.

This rearrangement joins TRBV27 to TRBJ2-7; D gene uncertain. There are 13 residues in the CDR3. Germline loops: CDR1 MNHEY, CDR2 SMNVEV (reference sequence). V lost 5 bases and J 3 bases, leaving 11 bases between the germline ends. CDR3 sequence: CASSLRVYYEQYF. In DNA, the CDR3 is TGTGCCAGCAGTCTCCGGGTCTACTACGAGCAGTACTTC.

This clone was counted only a few times. This chain links TRBV4-1 with TRBJ2-3, with 12 bases that match TRBD2. This CDR3 has 18 amino acids. CDR1 is MGHRA, CDR2 YSYEKL, per germline. Trimming cost V 2 bases and J 2 bases; bases outside gene matches: 8. CDR3 sequence reads: CASSQLWTSGVTTDTQYF. The CDR3 region has the DNA TGCGCCAGCAGCCAATTATGGACTAGCGGGGTCACCACAGATACGCAGTATTTT.

CDR3 coding DNA: TGTGCCACCAGCAGATGGGGACTAGCTGTCAGCTCTGGGGCCAACGTCCTGACTTTC. As protein: CATSRWGLAVSSGANVLTF. This chain connects TRBV15 to TRBJ2-6; TRBD2 agrees at 9 bases. The germline gives CDR1 LNHNV, CDR2 YYDKDF (reference sequence). This CDR3 spans 19 amino acids. J gave up 0 bases and V 2 bases, and 8 bases lay outside the gene matches.

This clone was detected a few times. This chain joins TRBV30 and TRBJ1-2; D unclear. Germline V gene sequence: CDR1 GTSNPN, CDR2 SVGIG (reference sequence). CDR3 size: 15 residues. V was trimmed by 3 bases and J by 0 bases, leaving 14 bases between them. The CDR3 reads CAWREAGRPNYGYTF. CDR3 nucleotide sequence: TGTGCCTGGAGGGAAGCGGGCAGACCTAACTATGGCTACACCTTC.

This chain connects TRBV10-3 to TRBJ1-1, with D hard to call. V lost 5 bases and J 6 bases, leaving 16 bases between the germline ends. There are 14 residues in the CDR3. In germline, CDR1 is ENHRY, CDR2 SYGVKD. CDR3 amino acids: CAISNPLKGPEAFF. Here the CDR3 DNA reads TGTGCCATCAGTAACCCTCTAAAGGGCCCTGAAGCTTTCTTT.